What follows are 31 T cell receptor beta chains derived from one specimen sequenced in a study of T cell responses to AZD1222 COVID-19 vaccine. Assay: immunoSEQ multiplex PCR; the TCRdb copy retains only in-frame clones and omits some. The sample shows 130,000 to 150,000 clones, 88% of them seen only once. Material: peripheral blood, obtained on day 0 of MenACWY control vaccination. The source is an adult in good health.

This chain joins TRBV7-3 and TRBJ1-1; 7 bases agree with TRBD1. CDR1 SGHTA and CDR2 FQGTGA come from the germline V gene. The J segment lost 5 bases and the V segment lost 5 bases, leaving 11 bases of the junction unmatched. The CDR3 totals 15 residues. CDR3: CASSPRKGAWTEAFF. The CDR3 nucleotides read TGTGCCAGCAGCCCCCGAAAGGGGGCATGGACTGAAGCTTTCTTT.

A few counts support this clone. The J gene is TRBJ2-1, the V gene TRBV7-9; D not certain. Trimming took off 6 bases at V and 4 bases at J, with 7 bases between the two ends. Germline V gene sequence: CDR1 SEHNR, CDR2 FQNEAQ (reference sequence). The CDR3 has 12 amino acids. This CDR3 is CASRKDYNEQFF. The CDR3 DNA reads TGTGCCAGCAGGAAGGATTACAATGAGCAGTTCTTC.

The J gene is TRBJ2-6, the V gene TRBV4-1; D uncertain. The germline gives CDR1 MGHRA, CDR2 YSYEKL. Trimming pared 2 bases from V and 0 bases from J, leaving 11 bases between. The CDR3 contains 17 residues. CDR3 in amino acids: CASSQRSGGSGANVLTF. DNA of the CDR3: TGCGCCAGCAGCCAACGAAGTGGCGGCTCTGGGGCCAACGTCCTGACTTTC.

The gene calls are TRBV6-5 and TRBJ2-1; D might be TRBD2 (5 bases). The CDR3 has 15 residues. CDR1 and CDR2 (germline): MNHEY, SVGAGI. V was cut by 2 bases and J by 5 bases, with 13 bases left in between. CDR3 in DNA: TGTGCCAGCAGTTACATCAGGACGAGGGACAATGAGCAGTTCTTC. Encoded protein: CASSYIRTRDNEQFF.

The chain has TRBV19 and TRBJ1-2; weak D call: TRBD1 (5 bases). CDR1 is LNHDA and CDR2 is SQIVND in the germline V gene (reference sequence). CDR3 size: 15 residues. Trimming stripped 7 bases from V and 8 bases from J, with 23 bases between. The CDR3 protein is CASTLRGEATRGYTF. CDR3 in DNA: TGTGCCAGTACCCTGAGGGGCGAGGCGACGAGGGGCTACACCTTC.

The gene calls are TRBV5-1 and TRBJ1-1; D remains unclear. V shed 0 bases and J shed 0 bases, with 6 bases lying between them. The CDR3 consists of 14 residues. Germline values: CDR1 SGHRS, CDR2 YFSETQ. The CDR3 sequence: CASSLGNMNTEAFF. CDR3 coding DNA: TGCGCCAGCAGCTTGGGGAACATGAACACTGAAGCTTTCTTT.

CDR3 nucleotide sequence: TGTGCCAGCAGCTTCCGGGACAGAAGTGAAAAACTGTTTTTT. This translates into CASSFRDRSEKLFF. The V gene is TRBV9, the J gene TRBJ1-4, with 7 nucleotides matching TRBD1. The V gene end was trimmed by 4 bases and the J gene end by 7 bases; junction bases not matched to a gene: 7. The CDR3 loop spans 14 amino acids. The germline V gene encodes CDR1 SGDLS and CDR2 YYNGEE.

The CDR3 nucleotides are TGTGCCAGCAGTTACGGATGGGGTGGCGAGCAGTACTTC. Its protein product is CASSYGWGGEQYF. The chain joins TRBV6-6 to TRBJ2-7; D is unclear. CDR3 length: 13 amino acids. V was shortened by 2 bases and J by 6 bases, with 11 bases between the two germline ends. Germline CDR1 and CDR2: MNHNY and SVGAGI (reference sequence).

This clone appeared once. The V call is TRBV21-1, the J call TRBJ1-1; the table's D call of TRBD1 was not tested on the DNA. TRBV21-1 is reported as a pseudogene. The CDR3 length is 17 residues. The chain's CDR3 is CASSPLRGTIWNTEAFF. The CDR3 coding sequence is TGTGCCAGCAGCCCGCTCAGGGGTACCATATGGAACACTGAAGCTTTCTTT.

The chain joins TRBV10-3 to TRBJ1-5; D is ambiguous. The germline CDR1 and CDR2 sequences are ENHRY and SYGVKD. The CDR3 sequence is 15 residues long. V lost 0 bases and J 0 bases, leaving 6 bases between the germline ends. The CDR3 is CAISESGDSNQPQHF. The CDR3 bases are TGTGCCATCAGTGAGTCGGGAGATAGCAATCAGCCCCAGCATTTT.

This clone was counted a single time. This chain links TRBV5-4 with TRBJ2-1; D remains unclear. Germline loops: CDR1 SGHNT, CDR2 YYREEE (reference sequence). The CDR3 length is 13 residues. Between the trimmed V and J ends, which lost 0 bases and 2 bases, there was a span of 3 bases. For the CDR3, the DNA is TGTGCCAGCAGCTTGGGGACCTACAATGAGCAGTTCTTC. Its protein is CASSLGTYNEQFF. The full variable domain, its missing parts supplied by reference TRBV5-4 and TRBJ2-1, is ETGVTQSPTHLIKTRGQQVTLRCSSQSGHNTVSWYQQALGQGPQFIFQYYREEENGRGNFPPRFSGLQFPNYSSELNVNALELDDSALYLCASSLGTYNEQFFGPGTRLTVL.

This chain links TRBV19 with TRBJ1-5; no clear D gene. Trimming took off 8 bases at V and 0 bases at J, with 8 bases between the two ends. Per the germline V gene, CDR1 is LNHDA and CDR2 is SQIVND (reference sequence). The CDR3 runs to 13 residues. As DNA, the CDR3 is TGTGCCAGTGGGGATTATAGCAATCAGCCCCAGCATTTT. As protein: CASGDYSNQPQHF.

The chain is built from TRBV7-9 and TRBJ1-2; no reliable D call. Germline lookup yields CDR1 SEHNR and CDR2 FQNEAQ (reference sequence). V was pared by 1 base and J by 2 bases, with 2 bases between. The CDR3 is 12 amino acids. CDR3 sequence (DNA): TGTGCCAGCAGCTTAGAGAACTATGGCTACACCTTC. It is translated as CASSLENYGYTF.

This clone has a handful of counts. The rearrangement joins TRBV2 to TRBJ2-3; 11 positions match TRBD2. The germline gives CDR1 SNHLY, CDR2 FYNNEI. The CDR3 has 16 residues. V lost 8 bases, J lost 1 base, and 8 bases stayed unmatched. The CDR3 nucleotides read TGTGCCAGCGGGCAGGGACTAGCGGTCCGCACAGATACGCAGTATTTT. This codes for CASGQGLAVRTDTQYF.

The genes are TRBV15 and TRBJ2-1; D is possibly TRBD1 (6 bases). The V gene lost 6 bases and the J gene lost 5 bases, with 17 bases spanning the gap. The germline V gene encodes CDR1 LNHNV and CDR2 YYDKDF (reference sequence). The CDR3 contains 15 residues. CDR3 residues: CATRREPGHNNEQFF. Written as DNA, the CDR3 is TGTGCCACCAGAAGGGAACCGGGACACAACAATGAGCAGTTCTTC.

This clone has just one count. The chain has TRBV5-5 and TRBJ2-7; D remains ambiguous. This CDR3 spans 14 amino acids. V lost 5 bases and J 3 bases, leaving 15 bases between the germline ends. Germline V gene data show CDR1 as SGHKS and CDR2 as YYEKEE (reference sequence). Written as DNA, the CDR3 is TGTGCCAGCAGACGAGTAGAGACTCGCTACGAGCAGTACTTC. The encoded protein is CASRRVETRYEQYF.

CDR3 protein: CASRGQGGRDTQYF. The CDR3 bases are TGTGCCAGTAGGGGCCAGGGGGGGCGAGATACGCAGTATTTT. The rearrangement links TRBV19 to TRBJ2-3; D might be TRBD1 or TRBD2, each matching 7 bases. The germline V gene has CDR1 LNHDA and CDR2 SQIVND (reference sequence). This CDR3 spans 14 amino acids. V was shortened by 6 bases and J by 5 bases, with 15 bases between the two germline ends.

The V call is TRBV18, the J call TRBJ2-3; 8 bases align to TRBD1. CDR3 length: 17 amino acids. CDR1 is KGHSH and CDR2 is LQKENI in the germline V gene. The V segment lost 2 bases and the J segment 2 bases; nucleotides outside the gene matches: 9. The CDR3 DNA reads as TGTGCCAGCTCACCAGATCGGACAGGGACCCCCACAGATACGCAGTATTTT. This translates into CASSPDRTGTPTDTQYF.

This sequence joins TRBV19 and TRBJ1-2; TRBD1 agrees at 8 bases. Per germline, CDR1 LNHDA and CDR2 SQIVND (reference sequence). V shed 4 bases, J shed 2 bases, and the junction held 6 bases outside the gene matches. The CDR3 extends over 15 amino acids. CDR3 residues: CASSTRTGNNYGYTF. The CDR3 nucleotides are TGTGCCAGTAGTACACGGACAGGGAACAACTATGGCTACACCTTC. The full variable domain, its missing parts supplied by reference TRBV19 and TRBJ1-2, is DGGITQSPKYLFRKEGQNVTLSCEQNLNHDAMYWYRQDPGQGLRLIYYSQIVNDFQKGDIAEGYSVSREKKESFPLTVTSAQKNPTAFYLCASSTRTGNNYGYTFGSGTRLTVV.

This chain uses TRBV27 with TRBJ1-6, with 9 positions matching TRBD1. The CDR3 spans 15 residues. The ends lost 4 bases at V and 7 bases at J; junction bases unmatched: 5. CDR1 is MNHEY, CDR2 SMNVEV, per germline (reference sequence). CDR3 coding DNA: TGTGCCAGCAGTTGGTGGGACAGGGAAAATTCACCCCTCCACTTT. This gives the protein CASSWWDRENSPLHF.

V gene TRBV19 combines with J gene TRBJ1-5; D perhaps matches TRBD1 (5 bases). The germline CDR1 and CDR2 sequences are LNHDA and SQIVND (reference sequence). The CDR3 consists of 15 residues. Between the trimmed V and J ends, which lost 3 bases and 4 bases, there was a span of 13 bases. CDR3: CASSIQGRRNQPQHF. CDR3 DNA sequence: TGTGCCAGTAGTATCCAGGGTAGGAGGAATCAGCCCCAGCATTTT.

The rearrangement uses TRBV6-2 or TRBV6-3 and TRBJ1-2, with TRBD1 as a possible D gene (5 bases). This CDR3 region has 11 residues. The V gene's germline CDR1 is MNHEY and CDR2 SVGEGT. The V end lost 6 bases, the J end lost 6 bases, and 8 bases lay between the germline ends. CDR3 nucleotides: TGTGCCAGCAGCCTAGGGGATGGCTACACCTTC. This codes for CASSLGDGYTF.

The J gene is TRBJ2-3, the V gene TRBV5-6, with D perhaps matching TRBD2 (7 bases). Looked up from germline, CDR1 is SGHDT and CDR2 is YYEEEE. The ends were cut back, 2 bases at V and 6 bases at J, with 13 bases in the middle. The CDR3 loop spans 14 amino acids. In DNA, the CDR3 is TGTGCCAGCAGCTTAGGGGGGAGGGCCGATACGCAGTATTTT. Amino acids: CASSLGGRADTQYF.

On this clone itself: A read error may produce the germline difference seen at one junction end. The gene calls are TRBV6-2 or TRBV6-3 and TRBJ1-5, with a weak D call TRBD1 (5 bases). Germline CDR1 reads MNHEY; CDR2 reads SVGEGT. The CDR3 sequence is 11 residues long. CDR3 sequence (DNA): TGTGCCAGCAGTTTCCCGACAGCGGCTCTATTT. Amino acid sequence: CASSFPTAALF.

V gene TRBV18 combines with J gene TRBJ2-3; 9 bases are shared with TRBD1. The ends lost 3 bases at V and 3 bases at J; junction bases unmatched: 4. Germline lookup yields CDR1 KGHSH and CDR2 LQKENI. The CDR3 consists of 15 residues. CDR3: CASSPGQGKTDTQYF. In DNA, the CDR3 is TGTGCCAGCTCACCGGGACAGGGAAAAACAGATACGCAGTATTTT.

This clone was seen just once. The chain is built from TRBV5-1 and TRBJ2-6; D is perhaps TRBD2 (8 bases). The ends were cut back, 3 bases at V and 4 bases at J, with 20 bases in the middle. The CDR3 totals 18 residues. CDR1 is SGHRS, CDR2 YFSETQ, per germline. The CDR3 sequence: CASSSGFGRGHGANVLTF. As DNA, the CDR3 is TGCGCCAGCAGCTCCGGATTCGGGAGGGGGCACGGGGCCAACGTCCTGACTTTC.

In DNA form, the CDR3 reads TGTGCCAGCAGCTCCGGGACAGTTAGGGTGAACACTGAAGCTTTCTTT. Amino acid sequence: CASSSGTVRVNTEAFF. The genes are TRBV5-4 and TRBJ1-1; 7 positions agree with TRBD1. The V gene end was trimmed by 3 bases and the J gene end by 0 bases; junction bases not matched to a gene: 8. Germline loops: CDR1 SGHNT, CDR2 YYREEE (reference sequence). The CDR3 totals 16 residues. Variable domain in full (rest from reference TRBV5-4 and TRBJ1-1): ETGVTQSPTHLIKTRGQQVTLRCSSQSGHNTVSWYQQALGQGPQFIFQYYREEENGRGNFPPRFSGLQFPNYSSELNVNALELDDSALYLCASSSGTVRVNTEAFFGQGTRLTVV.

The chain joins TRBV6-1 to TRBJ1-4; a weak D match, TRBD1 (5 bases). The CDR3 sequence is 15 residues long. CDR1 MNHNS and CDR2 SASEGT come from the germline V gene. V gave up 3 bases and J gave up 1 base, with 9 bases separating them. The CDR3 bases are TGTGCCAGCAGTGACCGGGGGGAAACTAATGAAAAACTGTTTTTT. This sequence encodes CASSDRGETNEKLFF.

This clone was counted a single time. The CDR3 DNA reads as TGTGCCAGCTCACCCGGGACAGCTACCTACGAGCAGTACTTC. It codes for CASSPGTATYEQYF. The chain is built from TRBV18 and TRBJ2-7; TRBD1 matches at 7 bases. Germline-derived CDR1 and CDR2 are KGHSH and LQKENI. The CDR3 sequence is 14 residues long. With V trimmed by 3 bases and J by 2 bases, 4 bases remained unmatched.

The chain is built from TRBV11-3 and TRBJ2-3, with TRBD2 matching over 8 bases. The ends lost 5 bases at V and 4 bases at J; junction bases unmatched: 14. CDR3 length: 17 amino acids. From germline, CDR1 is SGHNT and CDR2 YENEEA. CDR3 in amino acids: CASSQRGRGGRADTQYF. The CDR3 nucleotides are TGTGCCAGCAGCCAGAGGGGTCGGGGGGGCCGCGCAGATACGCAGTATTTT.

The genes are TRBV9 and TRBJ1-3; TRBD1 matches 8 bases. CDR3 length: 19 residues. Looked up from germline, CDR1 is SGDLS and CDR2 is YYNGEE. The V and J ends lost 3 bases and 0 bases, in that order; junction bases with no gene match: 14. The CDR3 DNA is TGTGCCAGCAGCGAACATGCCGGGACAGGAGCTTACTCTGGAAACACCATATATTTT. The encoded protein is CASSEHAGTGAYSGNTIYF.